Following are 31 T cell receptor beta chains from one sample sequenced in a study of blood T cell repertoires in COVID-19. Generated by immunoSEQ multiplex PCR, the TCRdb table keeps only in-frame clones and is missing some. This table holds under 350,000 clones, roughly nine tenths found once. Sequencing was performed on PBMCs or T cells enriched from blood (not recorded which). The origin of the receptors is a woman aged 35 to 49 who had recovered from COVID-19.

The chain carries TRBV2 and TRBJ1-5; D is possibly TRBD1 (5 bases). This CDR3 is 14 amino acids long. V shed 5 bases and J shed 1 base, with 9 bases lying between them. CDR1 SNHLY and CDR2 FYNNEI come from the germline V gene. DNA of the CDR3: TGTGCCAGCAGTAGACAGACGAGCAATCAGCCCCAGCATTTT. It codes for CASSRQTSNQPQHF.

The chain has TRBV25-1 and TRBJ2-2; 8 bases line up with TRBD1. Germline V gives CDR1 MGHDK, CDR2 SYGVNS. V shed 2 bases and J 7 bases; nucleotides not matched to a gene: 9. This CDR3 is built from 16 residues. The CDR3 spells CASSELGRGQGGELFF. As DNA, the CDR3 is TGTGCCAGCAGTGAACTGGGCAGGGGGCAAGGCGGGGAGCTGTTTTTT.

This sequence joins TRBV7-3 and TRBJ2-7; D is possibly TRBD2 (6 bases). Looked up from germline, CDR1 is SGHTA and CDR2 is FQGTGA. The length of the CDR3 is 14 residues. Trimming pared 2 bases from V and 1 base from J, leaving 9 bases between. CDR3 residues: CASSLGAGSYEQYF. In DNA, the CDR3 is TGTGCCAGCAGCTTAGGGGCGGGGTCCTACGAGCAGTACTTC.

This chain links TRBV28 with TRBJ1-5; a possible D gene is TRBD1 (5 bases). The germline V and J ends were trimmed by 7 bases and 3 bases, with 13 bases remaining between them. The CDR3 is 14 residues long. Germline lookup yields CDR1 MDHEN and CDR2 SYDVKM. The CDR3 spells CASKPGTANQPQHF. Here the CDR3 DNA reads TGTGCCAGCAAACCCGGGACTGCCAATCAGCCCCAGCATTTT.

The chain couples TRBV9 to TRBJ1-3, with 7 bases matching TRBD1. Losses at the gene ends were 5 bases for V and 0 bases for J; bases not matched to a gene: 14. Germline loops: CDR1 SGDLS, CDR2 YYNGEE. This CDR3 spans 18 amino acids. The CDR3 sequence: CASSFTGVQTLSGNTIYF. Here the CDR3 DNA reads TGTGCCAGCAGTTTCACAGGGGTCCAGACCCTCTCTGGAAACACCATATATTTT.

The V call is TRBV4-1, the J call TRBJ2-2, with 9 bases aligning to TRBD1. CDR3 length: 15 residues. V trimming: 3 bases; J trimming: 5 bases; junction bases outside the gene matches: 4. CDR1 MGHRA and CDR2 YSYEKL come from the germline V gene. The CDR3 is CASSQTGGRTGELFF. CDR3 in DNA: TGCGCCAGCAGCCAGACAGGGGGTAGAACCGGGGAGCTGTTTTTT.

The chain has TRBV3-1 (or the pseudogene TRBV3-2) and TRBJ2-7; TRBD2 matches 12 bases. Germline V gives CDR1 LGHDT, CDR2 YNNKEL (reference sequence). There are 15 residues in the CDR3. Trimming took 0 bases from V and 11 from J; bases not matched to a gene: 8. This chain's CDR3 is CASSQDLAGGRVEYF. The DNA of the CDR3 is TGTGCCAGCAGCCAAGATCTAGCGGGAGGGCGCGTAGAGTACTTC.

The genes are TRBV7-9 and TRBJ2-5; maybe TRBD2 (5 bases). The V gene lost 3 bases and the J gene lost 5 bases, with 10 bases spanning the gap. The CDR3 totals 13 residues. The germline V gene has CDR1 SEHNR and CDR2 FQNEAQ (reference sequence). The CDR3 loop is CASSFGEMETQYF. Here the CDR3 DNA reads TGTGCCAGCAGCTTCGGGGAGATGGAGACCCAGTACTTC.

The chain recombines TRBV7-9 with TRBJ1-3; D possibly corresponds to TRBD1 (5 bases). Trimming stripped 3 bases from V and 11 bases from J, with 11 bases between. Germline V gene lookup returns CDR1 SEHNR and CDR2 FQNEAQ (reference sequence). The CDR3 length is 12 residues. The CDR3 loop is CASSLARTPIYF. The CDR3 DNA reads as TGTGCCAGCAGCTTGGCTAGGACACCCATATATTTT.

This clone was observed a few times. V gene TRBV7-2 combines with J gene TRBJ1-1; 7 nucleotides line up with TRBD1. V lost 5 bases and J lost 4; bases outside the gene matches: 7. This CDR3 has 14 amino acids. CDR1 is SGHTA and CDR2 is FQGNSA in the germline V gene. CDR3 region: CASSTQGTVTEAFF. The CDR3 DNA sequence: TGTGCCAGCAGCACCCAGGGGACAGTCACTGAAGCTTTCTTT.

This rearrangement joins TRBV2 to TRBJ2-3; 9 bases are shared with TRBD2. The CDR3 loop spans 13 amino acids. The germline CDR1 and CDR2 sequences are SNHLY and FYNNEI. The trim removed 4 bases at V and 11 bases at J, leaving 7 bases unmatched. This CDR3 reads CASSGDLAGLQYF. The DNA of the CDR3 is TGTGCCAGCAGTGGGGATCTAGCGGGGCTGCAGTATTTT.

This chain joins TRBV7-8 and TRBJ1-5, with a tentative D call TRBD1 (5 bases). The CDR3 totals 15 residues. Germline V lookup: CDR1 SGHVS, CDR2 FQNEAQ. V was clipped by 1 base and J by 6 bases, with 13 bases between them. CDR3 sequence reads: CASSLVFQGGQPQHF. The CDR3 nucleotides are TGTGCCAGCAGCTTAGTATTCCAGGGAGGTCAGCCCCAGCATTTT.

Concerning this clone itself: Other DNA sequences within the sample encode an identical CDR3. This chain connects TRBV29-1 to TRBJ2-7; D unresolved. Looked up from germline, CDR1 is SQVTM and CDR2 is ANQGSEA. There are 11 residues in the CDR3. Trimming took 4 bases from V and 1 from J, leaving 5 bases between them. The CDR3, as DNA: TGCAGCGTTGTTTCGTCCTACGAGCAGTACTTC. This translates into CSVVSSYEQYF.

This chain uses TRBV9 with TRBJ1-1; 9 nucleotides agree with TRBD1. The CDR3 covers 16 residues. V trimming: 4 bases; J trimming: 4 bases; junction bases outside the gene matches: 11. CDR1 and CDR2 (germline): SGDLS, YYNGEE. CDR3 in amino acids: CASSWDRVKQITEAFF. The CDR3 DNA sequence: TGTGCCAGCAGCTGGGACAGGGTAAAGCAGATCACTGAAGCTTTCTTT.

The chain carries TRBV2 and TRBJ1-2, with 8 bases lining up with TRBD1. CDR1 is SNHLY and CDR2 is FYNNEI in the germline V gene. This CDR3 comprises 13 residues. The trim removed 4 bases at V and 8 bases at J, leaving 6 bases unmatched. The CDR3 protein is CASSVGQGGGYTF. In nucleotides, the CDR3 is TGTGCCAGCAGTGTCGGACAGGGAGGCGGCTACACCTTC.

The V gene is TRBV7-2, the J gene TRBJ2-1, with TRBD2 matching over 14 bases. The germline CDR1 and CDR2 sequences are SGHTA and FQGNSA. Unmatched junction bases numbered 2, after V lost 0 bases and J lost 7 bases. The CDR3 has 16 residues. In nucleotides, the CDR3 is TGTGCCAGCAGCTTAGCGGGACTAGCGGGAGAGAATGAGCAGTTCTTC. Its protein is CASSLAGLAGENEQFF.

The J gene is TRBJ2-1, the V gene TRBV4-3; a possible D gene is TRBD1 (6 bases). V was clipped by 4 bases and J by 0 bases, with 19 bases between them. Germline V gene data show CDR1 as LGHNA and CDR2 as YSLEER. The length of the CDR3 is 18 residues. For the CDR3, the DNA is TGCGCCAGCAGCCGAACAGACCGGGACACGAACTCCTACAATGAGCAGTTCTTC. Its translation: CASSRTDRDTNSYNEQFF.

This clone is a singleton in its sample. This chain connects TRBV18 to TRBJ1-2, with TRBD1 matching over 9 bases. The CDR3 has 14 residues. Per germline, CDR1 KGHSH and CDR2 LQKENI. V was clipped by 4 bases and J by 7 bases; unmatched bases: 7. CDR3 DNA sequence: TGTGCCAGCTCACTCTCCACAGGGGGCGGTGGCTACACCTTC. As protein: CASSLSTGGGGYTF.

The rearrangement joins TRBV2 to TRBJ1-6; the match to TRBD1 covers 8 bases. This CDR3 has 14 amino acids. V shed 6 bases, J shed 7 bases, and the junction held 5 bases outside the gene matches. The germline CDR1 and CDR2 sequences are SNHLY and FYNNEI. CDR3 residues: CASRGTGGNSPLHF. The CDR3 DNA follows: TGTGCCAGCAGGGGGACAGGTGGAAATTCACCCCTCCACTTT. Together with reference TRBV2 and TRBJ1-6, the CDR3 gives the full variable domain: EPEVTQTPSHQVTQMGQEVILRCVPISNHLYFYWYRQILGQKVEFLVSFYNNEISEKSEIFDDQFSVERPDGSNFTLKIRSTKLEDSAMYFCASRGTGGNSPLHFGNGTRLTVT.

The chain's CDR3 is CASSLVVRGFDGYTF. DNA for the CDR3: TGTGCCAGCAGCTTAGTCGTCAGGGGGTTTGATGGCTACACCTTC. The J gene is TRBJ1-2, the V gene TRBV11-2; 7 nucleotides align to TRBD1. The CDR3 length is 15 residues. With 1 base clipped from V and 6 bases from J, the junction kept 8 bases outside the gene matches. Looked up from germline, CDR1 is SGHAT and CDR2 is FQNNGV.

The chain recombines TRBV5-1 with TRBJ2-1; weak D call: TRBD1 (5 bases). This CDR3 has 16 residues. The germline gives CDR1 SGHRS, CDR2 YFSETQ. Trimming cost V 2 bases and J 3 bases, with 15 bases left between them. In DNA, the CDR3 is TGCGCCAGCAGCTTCAAATCAGGGTACGACTACAATGAGCAGTTCTTC. This encodes CASSFKSGYDYNEQFF.

The rearrangement uses TRBV15 and TRBJ1-2, with D possibly matching TRBD1 (5 bases). Germline CDR1 and CDR2: LNHNV and YYDKDF (reference sequence). The CDR3 has 15 residues. V lost 0 bases and J 8 bases, leaving 16 bases between the germline ends. CDR3 coding DNA: TGTGCCACCAGCAGAGATGGTAGGGGCCCATCCGGCTACACCTTC. Translated, it gives CATSRDGRGPSGYTF.

The CDR3: CAITRTGGIYGYTF. CDR3 sequence (DNA): TGTGCCATCACCAGGACAGGGGGCATCTATGGCTACACCTTC. This chain connects TRBV10-3 to TRBJ1-2; TRBD1 matches at 11 bases. This CDR3 region has 14 residues. Losses at the gene ends were 7 bases for V and 4 bases for J; bases not matched to a gene: 5. The germline V gene encodes CDR1 ENHRY and CDR2 SYGVKD.

The rearrangement links TRBV7-3 to TRBJ2-1; D is uncertain. CDR1 SGHTA and CDR2 FQGTGA come from the germline V gene. This CDR3 spans 16 amino acids. With 1 base removed from V and 0 bases from J, the gap between germline ends came to 10 bases. In DNA form, the CDR3 reads TGTGCCAGCAGCTTAAGTGCACGGAGCTCCTACAATGAGCAGTTCTTC. Translated: CASSLSARSSYNEQFF.

The chain combines TRBV2 with TRBJ1-2, with TRBD1 as a possible D gene (5 bases). The V end was cut by 6 bases, the J end by 2 bases, with 16 bases between. Germline assignment: CDR1 SNHLY and CDR2 FYNNEI. This CDR3 contains 15 residues. The chain's CDR3 is CASRGEGRKNYGYTF. The CDR3 DNA follows: TGTGCCAGCAGGGGGGAGGGGAGGAAGAACTATGGCTACACCTTC.

This chain's CDR3 is CASSLSGAYGYTF. The CDR3 nucleotides are TGTGCCAGCAGCCTTTCAGGGGCCTATGGCTACACCTTC. The genes are TRBV7-9 and TRBJ1-2; D perhaps matches TRBD1 (6 bases). Germline V lookup: CDR1 SEHNR, CDR2 FQNEAQ (reference sequence). Between the trimmed V and J ends, which lost 5 bases and 4 bases, there was a span of 11 bases. The CDR3 has 13 residues.

The chain joins TRBV18 to TRBJ2-5; TRBD1 is a possible D gene (6 bases). This CDR3 has 16 amino acids. Trimming left V 2 bases short and J 4 bases short, with 17 bases between. CDR1 and CDR2 (germline): KGHSH, LQKENI. DNA of the CDR3: TGTGCCAGCTCACCAGGTTTGACAGGAGGTTCAGAGACCCAGTACTTC. It yields the protein CASSPGLTGGSETQYF.

This rearrangement joins TRBV28 to TRBJ2-3; TRBD2 aligns across 7 bases. The CDR3 covers 16 residues. J gave up 5 bases and V 7 bases, and 15 bases lay outside the gene matches. Germline V lookup: CDR1 MDHEN, CDR2 SYDVKM. DNA of the CDR3: TGTGCCAGCAAAGGACTAGGCTCGACGTTGGTAGATACGCAGTATTTT. It yields the protein CASKGLGSTLVDTQYF.

The CDR3 coding sequence is TGCAGCGTTGTTACAGAGCACGAGCAGTACTTC. Residues: CSVVTEHEQYF. The chain carries TRBV29-1 and TRBJ2-7; D is undetermined. CDR1 and CDR2 from the germline V gene are SQVTM and ANQGSEA. The CDR3 is 11 amino acids. Trimming pared 4 bases from V and 5 bases from J, leaving 9 bases between.

Only one count was recorded for this clone. This chain joins TRBV4-1 and TRBJ1-5; weak D call: TRBD1 (5 bases). This CDR3 has 15 amino acids. Trimming stripped 0 bases from V and 4 bases from J, with 10 bases between. Germline V CDR1 and CDR2: MGHRA, YSYEKL. The CDR3 DNA reads as TGCGCCAGCAGCCAAGATGTGGGGGGGAATCAGCCCCAGCATTTT. As protein: CASSQDVGGNQPQHF.

The V gene is TRBV30, the J gene TRBJ1-1, with 8 bases identical to TRBD1. The V and J ends lost 4 bases and 1 base, in that order; junction bases with no gene match: 2. The CDR3 length is 13 residues. The germline V gene encodes CDR1 GTSNPN and CDR2 SVGIG (reference sequence). DNA for the CDR3: TGTGCCTGGAACAGGGGGGCGAACACTGAAGCTTTCTTT. Residues: CAWNRGANTEAFF.